What follows describes a single TCR beta chain. This specimen comes from a study of blood T cell repertoires in COVID-19. Some clones are missing from TCRdb's copy, which holds only in-frame ones; the method was immunoSEQ multiplex PCR. The table has about 330,000 clones, about nine tenths seen once. Trimming removed 6 bases from V and 3 bases from J, with 12 bases in between. The CDR3 sequence is 13 residues long. Germline assignment: CDR1 SNHLY and CDR2 FYNNEI. The receptor was derived from a woman aged 18-35 years who had recovered from COVID-19. The chain carries TRBV2 and TRBJ2-7; weak D call: TRBD2 (5 bases). Sequenced sample: PBMCs or T cells enriched from blood (not recorded which). The CDR3 sequence: CASREDGNYEQYF. The CDR3 nucleotides read TGTGCCAGCAGGGAGGACGGGAACTACGAGCAGTACTTC.